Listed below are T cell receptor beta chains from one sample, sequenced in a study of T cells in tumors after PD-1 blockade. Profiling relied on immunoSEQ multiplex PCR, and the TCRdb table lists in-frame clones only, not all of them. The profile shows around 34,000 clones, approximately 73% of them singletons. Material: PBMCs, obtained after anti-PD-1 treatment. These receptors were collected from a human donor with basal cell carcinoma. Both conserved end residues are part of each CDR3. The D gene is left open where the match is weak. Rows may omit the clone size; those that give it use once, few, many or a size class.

CDR3: CASSQDRAGDLNTEAFF
D: -
J: TRBJ1-1
length: 17
V: TRBV4-3
size: -

CDR3: CATSDILAGDGVNEQYF
D: TRBD2
J: TRBJ2-7
length: 17
V: TRBV24-1
size: -

CDR3: CASSFLPTGEGSPLHF
D: TRBD1
J: TRBJ1-6
length: 16
V: TRBV7-2
size: -

CDR3: CASSKLGQGAGELFF
D: TRBD1
J: TRBJ2-2
length: 15
V: TRBV2
size: few

CDR3: CASSPSDAARGYGYTF
D: -
J: TRBJ1-2
length: 16
V: TRBV7-2
size: once

CDR3: CASSYSGWSGELFF
D: -
J: TRBJ2-2
length: 14
V: TRBV6-7
size: once

CDR3: CASSPPRPSDTQYF
D: -
J: TRBJ2-3
length: 14
V: TRBV28
size: -

CDR3: CASTQWGRYNSPLHF
D: -
J: TRBJ1-6
length: 15
V: TRBV28
size: many

CDR3: CASSQDGGGLDQPQHF
D: TRBD1
J: TRBJ1-5
length: 16
V: TRBV4-1
size: -

CDR3: CATRRDSVYTGELFF
D: -
J: TRBJ2-2
length: 15
V: TRBV15
size: -

CDR3: CASSLGRSGLRNTEAFF
D: -
J: TRBJ1-1
length: 17
V: TRBV6-2/TRBV6-3
size: -

CDR3: CASSPSVGLGNEQYF
D: -
J: TRBJ2-7
length: 15
V: TRBV5-1
size: few

CDR3: CSASSGLAGNTIYF
D: -
J: TRBJ1-3
length: 14
V: TRBV20-1
size: -

CDR3: CASSRALSTDTQYF
D: -
J: TRBJ2-3
length: 14
V: TRBV19
size: -

CDR3: CASSQGQGYNEQFF
D: TRBD1
J: TRBJ2-1
length: 14
V: TRBV11-3
size: -

CDR3: CASSYAAGRNQPQHF
D: -
J: TRBJ1-5
length: 15
V: TRBV6-5
size: -

CDR3: CASSLPSGRGETQYF
D: TRBD2
J: TRBJ2-5
length: 15
V: TRBV28
size: -

CDR3: CASSRGDRNEKLFF
D: TRBD1
J: TRBJ1-4
length: 14
V: TRBV19
size: -

CDR3: CASSGLAGAEQYF
D: TRBD2
J: TRBJ2-7
length: 13
V: TRBV2
size: medium-sized

CDR3: CASQSTFATNEKLFF
D: -
J: TRBJ1-4
length: 15
V: TRBV6-5
size: many

CDR3: CASSYTRTRGNEQFF
D: TRBD2
J: TRBJ2-1
length: 15
V: TRBV6-5
size: -

CDR3: CASSLPRTSGRSRNVNEQFF
D: TRBD2
J: TRBJ2-1
length: 20
V: TRBV28
size: -

CDR3: CASSQDVGNGRNTIYF
D: -
J: TRBJ1-3
length: 16
V: TRBV4-2
size: -

CDR3: CASSLEFGTSGTVYTDTQYF
D: TRBD2
J: TRBJ2-3
length: 20
V: TRBV11-3
size: -

CDR3: CAISELEGDTEAFF
D: -
J: TRBJ1-1
length: 14
V: TRBV10-3
size: -

CDR3: CASSLIRRGGQETQYF
D: TRBD2
J: TRBJ2-5
length: 16
V: TRBV28
size: once

CDR3: CASSLNSVMDGYTF
D: -
J: TRBJ1-2
length: 14
V: TRBV7-3
size: -

CDR3: CASSPRQGISGNTIYF
D: TRBD1
J: TRBJ1-3
length: 16
V: TRBV7-6
size: once

CDR3: CASSPPGTAFTYEQYF
D: TRBD1
J: TRBJ2-7
length: 16
V: TRBV7-9
size: -